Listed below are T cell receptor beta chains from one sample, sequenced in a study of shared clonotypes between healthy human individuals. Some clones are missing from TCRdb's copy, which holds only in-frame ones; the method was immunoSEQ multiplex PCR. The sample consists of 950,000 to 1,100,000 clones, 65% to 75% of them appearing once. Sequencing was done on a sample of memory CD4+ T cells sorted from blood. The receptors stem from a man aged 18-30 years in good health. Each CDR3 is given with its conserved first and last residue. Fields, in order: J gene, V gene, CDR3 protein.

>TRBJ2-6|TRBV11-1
CASSWRGHGYSGANVLTF
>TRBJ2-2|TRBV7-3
CASSLRGYVDTGELFF
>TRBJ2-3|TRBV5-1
CASSLQTGGRDTQYF
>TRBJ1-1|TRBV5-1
CASSLGGMNTEAFF
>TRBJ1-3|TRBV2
CASTIVPGNTIYF
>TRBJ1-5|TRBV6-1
CASSEARAGSGNQPQHF
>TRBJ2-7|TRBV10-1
CASQRDSSYEQYF
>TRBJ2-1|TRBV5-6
CASSFTTSGGHEQFF
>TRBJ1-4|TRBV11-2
CASSSRDRVNEKLFF
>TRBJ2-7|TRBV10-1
CASSDGTGGEQYF
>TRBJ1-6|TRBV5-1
CASSLAGGAKNSPLHF
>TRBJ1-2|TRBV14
CASSQAGTHYGYTF
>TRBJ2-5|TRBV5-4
CASSVTSGRLFGETQYF
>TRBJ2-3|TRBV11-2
CASSLSVPDTQYF
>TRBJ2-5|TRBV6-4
CASRGTSVRETQYF